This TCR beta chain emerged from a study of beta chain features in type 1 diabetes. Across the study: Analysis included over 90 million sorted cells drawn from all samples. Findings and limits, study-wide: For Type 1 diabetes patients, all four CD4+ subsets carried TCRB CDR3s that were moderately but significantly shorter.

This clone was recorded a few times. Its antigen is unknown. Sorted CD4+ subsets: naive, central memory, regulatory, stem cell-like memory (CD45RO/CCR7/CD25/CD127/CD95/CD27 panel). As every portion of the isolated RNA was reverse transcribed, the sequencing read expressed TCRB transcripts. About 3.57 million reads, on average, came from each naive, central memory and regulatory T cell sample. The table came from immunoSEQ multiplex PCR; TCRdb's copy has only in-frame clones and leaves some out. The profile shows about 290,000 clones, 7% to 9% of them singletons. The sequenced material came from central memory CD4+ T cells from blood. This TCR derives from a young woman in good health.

CDR3 nucleotides: TGTGCCAGCAGGGTCCCCGTGGGAGATACGCAGTATTTT. Translating it yields CASRVPVGDTQYF. The chain couples TRBV7-9 to TRBJ2-3; no definite D call. Trimming shortened V by 6 bases and J by 5 bases, and 12 bases separated the two germline ends. Germline-derived CDR1 and CDR2 are SEHNR and FQNEAQ (reference sequence). This CDR3 has 13 amino acids.